What follows are 10 T cell receptor beta chains derived from one specimen sequenced in a study of Ad26.COV2.S vaccination and SARS-CoV-2 variants. The assay was immunoSEQ multiplex PCR, and TCRdb's table has in-frame clones only and misses some. Counted here are hundreds of thousands of clones, nearly 90% occurring once; the ten biggest clones make up approximately 2.5%. As for treatment: about 20 received Ad26.COV2.S at low or high dose, single or two shots; about 5 received placebo; per-sample allocation not given. Vaccine and placebo recipients were sampled on day 63 after the first injection. This material consisted of peripheral blood, taken in a trial of Ad26.COV2.S vaccine versus placebo. All receptors come from a person aged 18 to 65 who received the Ad26.COV2.S COVID-19 vaccine or a placebo.

J is TRBJ2-2 and V is TRBV27, with a possible D match to TRBD2 (5 bases). The CDR3 has 15 amino acids. Looked up from germline, CDR1 is MNHEY and CDR2 is SMNVEV (reference sequence). Trimming pared 4 bases from V and 5 bases from J, leaving 14 bases between. CDR3 residues: CASSSAGRVTGELFF. The CDR3 DNA is TGTGCCAGCAGTTCTGCGGGTCGCGTTACCGGGGAGCTGTTTTTT.

The genes are TRBV4-1 and TRBJ1-5; no firm D call. Germline-derived CDR1 and CDR2 are MGHRA and YSYEKL. CDR3 length: 18 residues. V was shortened by 3 bases and J by 4 bases, with 22 bases between the two germline ends. The CDR3 DNA follows: TGCGCCAGCAGCCACGCCGGACTGCGGAAGGGTGGGAATCAGCCCCAGCATTTT. Translated: CASSHAGLRKGGNQPQHF.

The chain links TRBV10-3 to TRBJ2-4; possibly TRBD2 for D (6 bases). In germline, CDR1 is ENHRY, CDR2 SYGVKD. CDR3 size: 13 residues. Trimming took off 3 bases at V and 3 bases at J, with 6 bases between the two ends. The CDR3 sequence is CAISEAGKNIQYF. The CDR3 DNA sequence: TGTGCCATCAGTGAAGCGGGCAAAAACATTCAGTACTTC.

The CDR3 region is CASTLYFRSTDRRGYTF. The CDR3 nucleotides read TGTGCCAGCACCTTGTACTTCCGTTCCACGGACCGGAGAGGCTACACCTTC. V gene TRBV13 combines with J gene TRBJ1-2; no clear D. This CDR3 has 17 residues. Deletions cut 7 bases from V and 8 bases from J, with 29 bases between. Germline values: CDR1 PRHDT, CDR2 FYEKMQ (reference sequence).

The chain combines TRBV12-2 with TRBJ2-3; the D call of TRBD2 is as the table states it, not checked on the DNA. TRBV12-2 counts as a pseudogene. The CDR3 loop spans 18 amino acids. CDR3 nucleotide sequence: TGTGCAAGACGACGCGGGACTAGCGGGGCGACTAGCACAGATACGCAGTATTTT. Translation: CARRRGTSGATSTDTQYF.

The chain employs TRBV6-5 and TRBJ2-7, with a weak D call TRBD1 (6 bases). The length of the CDR3 is 14 residues. The germline V gene encodes CDR1 MNHEY and CDR2 SVGAGI. V was clipped by 8 bases and J by 0 bases, with 14 bases between them. This CDR3 reads CASGGQFSSYEQYF. As DNA, the CDR3 is TGTGCCAGCGGCGGACAGTTTAGCTCCTACGAGCAGTACTTC.

The chain recombines TRBV5-5 with TRBJ2-7; D unclear. The CDR3 runs to 15 residues. Germline CDR1 is SGHKS and CDR2 is YYEKEE (reference sequence). V lost 0 bases to trimming and J lost 3 bases, with 13 bases between them. Here the CDR3 DNA reads TGTGCCAGCAGCTTGGAAGCAGGCCCTTACTACGAGCAGTACTTC. It codes for CASSLEAGPYYEQYF.

The chain recombines TRBV11-2 with TRBJ2-7; D unresolved. The V and J ends lost 6 bases and 1 base respectively, with 13 bases between them. Per germline, CDR1 SGHAT and CDR2 FQNNGV. This CDR3 has 14 amino acids. The CDR3 sequence: CASRPNGVSYEQYV. In DNA form, the CDR3 reads TGTGCCAGCAGACCTAATGGAGTTTCCTACGAGCAGTACGTC.

This chain connects TRBV3-1 (or the pseudogene TRBV3-2) to TRBJ2-7, with D possibly being TRBD1 (6 bases). CDR3 length equals 13 residues. V lost 0 bases and J 3 bases, leaving 6 bases between the germline ends. Per the germline V gene, CDR1 is LGHDT and CDR2 is YNNKEL (reference sequence). CDR3 in DNA: TGTGCCAGCAGCCAAGAACAGGGCTACGAGCAGTACGTC. It codes for CASSQEQGYEQYV.

V usage is TRBV4-3 and J usage is TRBJ1-5; D remains ambiguous. Germline values: CDR1 LGHNA, CDR2 YSLEER. The CDR3 totals 14 residues. V was trimmed by 0 bases and J by 5 bases, leaving 8 bases between them. CDR3 amino acids: CASSQDGFHQPQHF. The CDR3 bases are TGCGCCAGCAGCCAAGATGGATTCCATCAGCCCCAGCATTTT.